This paragraph reports one TCR beta chain. Its antigen remains unknown. J lost 2 bases, V lost 1 base, and 7 bases had no gene match. Germline assignment: CDR1 WSHSY and CDR2 SAAADI. The length of the CDR3 is 16 residues. The source of the sample is a study of shared clonotypes between healthy human individuals. For the study at large: Each donor had three CD4 naive, three CD4 memory, two CD8 naive and one CD8 memory plate.

Clones were sequenced by immunoSEQ multiplex PCR, and TCRdb holds only the in-frame ones, with some missing. The sample includes 2 million to 2.5 million clones, roughly 95% of them seen just once. Study-wide results and limits: Lower generation probabilities were found for non-shared clonotypes than for those shared by all four donors.

CD45RO-negative, CCR7-positively selected cells formed the naive CD8 fraction, excluding terminally differentiated effector memory CD45RA+ cells. Everyone who donated was a Caucasian adult who lived in Nashville, Tennessee. The origin of this receptor is a man between 18 and 35 years old in good health. The chain joins TRBV10-2 to TRBJ2-5; TRBD1 matches 7 bases. Material: naive CD8+ T cells sorted from blood. The CDR3 loop reads CASSEFLQGPQETQYF. CDR3 nucleotide sequence: TGCGCCAGCAGTGAGTTCCTACAGGGGCCGCAAGAGACCCAGTACTTC.